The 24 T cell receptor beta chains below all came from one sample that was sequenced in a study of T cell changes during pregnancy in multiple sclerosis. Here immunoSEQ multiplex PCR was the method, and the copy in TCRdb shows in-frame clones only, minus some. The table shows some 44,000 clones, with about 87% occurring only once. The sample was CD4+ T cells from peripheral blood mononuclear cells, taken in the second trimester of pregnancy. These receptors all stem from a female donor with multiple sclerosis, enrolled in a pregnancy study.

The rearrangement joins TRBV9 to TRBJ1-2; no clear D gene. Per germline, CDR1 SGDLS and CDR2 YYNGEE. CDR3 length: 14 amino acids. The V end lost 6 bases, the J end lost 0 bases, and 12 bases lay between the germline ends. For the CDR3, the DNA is TGTGCCAGCACCAGCCGGCAGGCTAACTATGGCTACACCTTC. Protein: CASTSRQANYGYTF. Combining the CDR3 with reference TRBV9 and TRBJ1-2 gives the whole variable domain DSGVTQTPKHLITATGQRVTLRCSPRSGDLSVYWYQQSLDQGLQFLIQYYNGEERAKGNILERFSAQQFPDLHSELNLSSLELGDSALYFCASTSRQANYGYTFGSGTRLTVV.

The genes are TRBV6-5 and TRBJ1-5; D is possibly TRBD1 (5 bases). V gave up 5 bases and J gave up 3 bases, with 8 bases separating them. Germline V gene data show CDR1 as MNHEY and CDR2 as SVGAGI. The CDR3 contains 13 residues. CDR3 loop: CASSQGYNQPQHF. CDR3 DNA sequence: TGTGCCAGCAGTCAGGGCTACAATCAGCCCCAGCATTTT.

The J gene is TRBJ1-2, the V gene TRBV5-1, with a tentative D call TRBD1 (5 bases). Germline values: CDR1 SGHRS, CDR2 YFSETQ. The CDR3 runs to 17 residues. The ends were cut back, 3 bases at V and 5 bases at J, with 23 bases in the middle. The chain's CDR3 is CASSSSHRDSGLYGYTF. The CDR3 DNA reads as TGCGCCAGCAGCTCCAGCCACCGCGACAGTGGGTTATATGGCTACACCTTC.

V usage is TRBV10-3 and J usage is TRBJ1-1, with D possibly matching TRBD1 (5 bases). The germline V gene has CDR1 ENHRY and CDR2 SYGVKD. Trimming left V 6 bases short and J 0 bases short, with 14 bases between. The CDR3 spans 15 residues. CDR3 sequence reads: CAIRGAELMNTEAFF. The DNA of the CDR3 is TGTGCCATCAGAGGGGCGGAACTCATGAACACTGAAGCTTTCTTT.

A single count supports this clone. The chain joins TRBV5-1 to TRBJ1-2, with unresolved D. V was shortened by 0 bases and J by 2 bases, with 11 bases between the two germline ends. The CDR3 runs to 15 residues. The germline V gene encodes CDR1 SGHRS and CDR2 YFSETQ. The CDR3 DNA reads TGCGCCAGCAGCTTGGGACCAACTACGAACTATGGCTACACCTTC. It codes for CASSLGPTTNYGYTF.

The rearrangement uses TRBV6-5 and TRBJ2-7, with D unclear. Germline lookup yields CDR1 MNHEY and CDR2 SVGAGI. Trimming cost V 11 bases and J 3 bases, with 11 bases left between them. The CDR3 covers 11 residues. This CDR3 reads CASRGGYEQYF. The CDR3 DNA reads TGTGCCTCGCGCGGCGGCTACGAGCAGTACTTC.

In nucleotides, the CDR3 is TGTGCCAGCTCACCCCGAGACAAGCTCAGGGAAAACATTCAGTACTTC. Translating it yields CASSPRDKLRENIQYF. The chain carries TRBV18 and TRBJ2-4; the D gene is possibly TRBD1 (5 bases). The CDR3 is made up of 16 amino acids. The germline V gene encodes CDR1 KGHSH and CDR2 LQKENI. Trimming took off 3 bases at V and 5 bases at J, with 17 bases between the two ends.

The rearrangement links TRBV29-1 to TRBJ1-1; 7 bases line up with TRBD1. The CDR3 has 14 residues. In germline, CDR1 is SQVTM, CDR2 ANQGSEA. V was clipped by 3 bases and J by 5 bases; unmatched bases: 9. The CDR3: CSVDMGRGLTEAFF. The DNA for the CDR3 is TGCAGCGTTGATATGGGCAGGGGGTTGACTGAAGCTTTCTTT.

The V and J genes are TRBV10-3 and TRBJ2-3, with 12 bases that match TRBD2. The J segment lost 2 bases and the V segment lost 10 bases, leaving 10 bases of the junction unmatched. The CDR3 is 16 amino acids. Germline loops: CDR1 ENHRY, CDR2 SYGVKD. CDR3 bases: TGTGCCAGCCGGACTAGCGGGGAGAGGGTCACAGATACGCAGTATTTT. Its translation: CASRTSGERVTDTQYF.

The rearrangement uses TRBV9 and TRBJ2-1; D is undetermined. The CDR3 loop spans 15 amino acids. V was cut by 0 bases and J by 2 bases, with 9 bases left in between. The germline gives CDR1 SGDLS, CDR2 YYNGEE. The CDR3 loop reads CASSVDWAPYNEQFF. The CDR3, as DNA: TGTGCCAGCAGCGTAGACTGGGCACCCTACAATGAGCAGTTCTTC.

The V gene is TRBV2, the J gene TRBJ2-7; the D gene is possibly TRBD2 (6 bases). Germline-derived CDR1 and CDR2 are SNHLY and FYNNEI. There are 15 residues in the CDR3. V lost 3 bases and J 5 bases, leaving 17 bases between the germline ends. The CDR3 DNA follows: TGTGCCAGCAGTGACGTAGCGGAACCGCGGGACGAGCAGTACTTC. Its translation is CASSDVAEPRDEQYF.

The chain's CDR3 is CAWSIYGTGGEKLFF. CDR3 nucleotides: TGTGCCTGGAGTATCTACGGGACAGGAGGTGAAAAACTGTTTTTT. The chain couples TRBV30 to TRBJ1-4; 8 bases line up with TRBD1. The germline V gene encodes CDR1 GTSNPN and CDR2 SVGIG (reference sequence). This CDR3 region has 15 residues. J gave up 7 bases and V 2 bases, and 9 bases lay outside the gene matches.

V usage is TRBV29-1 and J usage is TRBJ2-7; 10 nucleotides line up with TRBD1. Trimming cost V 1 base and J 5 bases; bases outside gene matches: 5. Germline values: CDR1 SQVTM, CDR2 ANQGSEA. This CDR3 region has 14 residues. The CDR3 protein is CSVEVTDRGNEQYF. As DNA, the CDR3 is TGCAGCGTTGAAGTCACGGACAGGGGGAACGAGCAGTACTTC.

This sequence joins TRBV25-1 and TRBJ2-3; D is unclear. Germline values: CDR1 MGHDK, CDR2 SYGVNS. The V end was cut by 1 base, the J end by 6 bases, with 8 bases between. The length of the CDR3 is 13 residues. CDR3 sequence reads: CASSESSFDTQYF. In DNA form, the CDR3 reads TGTGCCAGCAGTGAATCTTCCTTTGATACGCAGTATTTT.

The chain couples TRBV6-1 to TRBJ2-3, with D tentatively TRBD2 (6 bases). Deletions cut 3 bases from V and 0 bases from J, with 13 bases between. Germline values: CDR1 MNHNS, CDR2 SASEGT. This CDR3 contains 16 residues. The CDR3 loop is CASSDVVAVSTDTQYF. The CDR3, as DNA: TGTGCCAGCAGTGATGTGGTAGCGGTTAGCACAGATACGCAGTATTTT.

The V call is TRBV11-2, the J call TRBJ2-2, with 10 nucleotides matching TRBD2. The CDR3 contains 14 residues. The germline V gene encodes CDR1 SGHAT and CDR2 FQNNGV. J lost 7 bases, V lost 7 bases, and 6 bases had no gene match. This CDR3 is CASIPSGSLGELFF. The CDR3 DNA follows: TGTGCCAGCATTCCTAGCGGGAGCCTCGGGGAGCTGTTTTTT. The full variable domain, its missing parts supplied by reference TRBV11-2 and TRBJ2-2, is EAGVAQSPRYKIIEKRQSVAFWCNPISGHATLYWYQQILGQGPKLLIQFQNNGVVDDSQLPKDRFSAERLKGVDSTLKIQPAKLEDSAVYLCASIPSGSLGELFFGEGSRLTVL.

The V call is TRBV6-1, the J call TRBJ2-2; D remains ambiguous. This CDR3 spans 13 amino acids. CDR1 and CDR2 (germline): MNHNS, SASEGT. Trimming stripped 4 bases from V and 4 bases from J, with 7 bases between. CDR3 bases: TGTGCCAGCAGTGTACAGACCACCGGGGAGCTGTTTTTT. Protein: CASSVQTTGELFF.

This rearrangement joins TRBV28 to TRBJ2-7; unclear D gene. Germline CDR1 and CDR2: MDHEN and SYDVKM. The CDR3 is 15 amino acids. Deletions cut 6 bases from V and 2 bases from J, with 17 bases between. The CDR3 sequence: CASSSPRGSTYEQYF. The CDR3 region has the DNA TGTGCCAGCAGCTCACCTAGAGGCTCCACCTACGAGCAGTACTTC.

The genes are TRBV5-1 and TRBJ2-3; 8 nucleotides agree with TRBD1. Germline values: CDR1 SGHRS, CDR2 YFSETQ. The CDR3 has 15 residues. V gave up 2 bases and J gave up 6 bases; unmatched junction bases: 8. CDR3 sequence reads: CASSFDRGPWDTQYF. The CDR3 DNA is TGCGCCAGCAGCTTCGACAGGGGACCATGGGATACGCAGTATTTT. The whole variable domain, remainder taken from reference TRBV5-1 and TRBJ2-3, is KAGVTQTPRYLIKTRGQQVTLSCSPISGHRSVSWYQQTPGQGLQFLFEYFSETQRNKGNFPGRFSGRQFSNSRSEMNVSTLELGDSALYLCASSFDRGPWDTQYFGPGTRLTVL.

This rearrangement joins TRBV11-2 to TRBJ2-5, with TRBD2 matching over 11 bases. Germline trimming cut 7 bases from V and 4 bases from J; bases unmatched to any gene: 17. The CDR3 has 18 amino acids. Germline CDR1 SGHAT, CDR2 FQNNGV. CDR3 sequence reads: CASNKPSRGSGRGETQYF. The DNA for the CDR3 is TGTGCCAGCAACAAACCCTCGCGGGGTAGCGGGAGGGGAGAGACCCAGTACTTC. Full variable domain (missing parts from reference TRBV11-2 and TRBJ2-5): EAGVAQSPRYKIIEKRQSVAFWCNPISGHATLYWYQQILGQGPKLLIQFQNNGVVDDSQLPKDRFSAERLKGVDSTLKIQPAKLEDSAVYLCASNKPSRGSGRGETQYFGPGTRLLVL.

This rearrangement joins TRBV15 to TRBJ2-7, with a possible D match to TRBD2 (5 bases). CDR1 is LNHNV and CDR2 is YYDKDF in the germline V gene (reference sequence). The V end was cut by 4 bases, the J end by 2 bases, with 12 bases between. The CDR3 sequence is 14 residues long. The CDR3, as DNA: TGTGCCACCAGCATCCGGGTCGGGACCTACGAGCAGTACTTC. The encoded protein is CATSIRVGTYEQYF.

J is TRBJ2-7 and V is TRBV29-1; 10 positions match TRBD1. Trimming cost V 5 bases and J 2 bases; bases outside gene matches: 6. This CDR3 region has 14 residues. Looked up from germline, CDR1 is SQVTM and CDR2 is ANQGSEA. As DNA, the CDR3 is TGCAGCGTTAGGTTCGGGACAGGGGCCTACGAGCAGTACTTC. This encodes CSVRFGTGAYEQYF.

The CDR3 DNA follows: TGTGCCAGCAGCTTTGGTGGACTAGTCGGAAGGGAGGAGACCCAGTACTTC. Amino acid sequence: CASSFGGLVGREETQYF. V and J are TRBV5-4 and TRBJ2-5, with 7 bases that match TRBD2. The CDR3 totals 17 residues. Germline assignment: CDR1 SGHNT and CDR2 YYREEE (reference sequence). Germline trimming cut 2 bases from V and 5 bases from J; bases unmatched to any gene: 15.

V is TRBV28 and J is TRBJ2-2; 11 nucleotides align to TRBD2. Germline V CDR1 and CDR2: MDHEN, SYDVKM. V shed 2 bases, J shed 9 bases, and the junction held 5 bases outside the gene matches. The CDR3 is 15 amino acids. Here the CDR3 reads CASSLPLAGGRELFF. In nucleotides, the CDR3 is TGTGCCAGCAGTTTACCCCTAGCGGGAGGCAGGGAGCTGTTTTTT.